This entry lists 14 T cell receptor beta chains sequenced from one sample in a study of shared clonotypes between healthy human individuals. Profiled with immunoSEQ multiplex PCR; TCRdb holds only in-frame clones, not every one. The table includes 2 million to 2.5 million clones, around 95% detected once. The sample taken for sequencing was naive CD4+ T cells sorted from blood. Documented subset: CD45RA+ positively selected. These receptors all stem from a man aged 18 to 29 in good health.

This sequence joins TRBV4-3 and TRBJ1-1; no definite D call. This CDR3 has 15 residues. V lost 2 bases, J lost 0 bases, and 10 bases lay in between. Germline V lookup: CDR1 LGHNA, CDR2 YSLEER. CDR3 residues: CASSQSLSMNTEAFF. CDR3 bases: TGCGCCAGCAGCCAATCACTGAGCATGAACACTGAAGCTTTCTTT.

V usage is TRBV5-1 and J usage is TRBJ2-1; the D gene is possibly TRBD1 (6 bases). Trimming took off 1 base at V and 6 bases at J, with 14 bases between the two ends. The germline V gene has CDR1 SGHRS and CDR2 YFSETQ. The CDR3 consists of 15 residues. The chain's CDR3 is CASSLHRDKTNEQFF. CDR3 sequence (DNA): TGCGCCAGCAGCTTGCACCGGGACAAAACCAATGAGCAGTTCTTC.

The chain employs TRBV30 and TRBJ1-2; unclear D gene. CDR1 is GTSNPN and CDR2 is SVGIG in the germline V gene (reference sequence). There are 13 residues in the CDR3. Between the trimmed V and J ends, which lost 0 bases and 8 bases, there was a span of 13 bases. The CDR3 protein is CAWSVQAQRGYTF. In DNA form, the CDR3 reads TGTGCCTGGAGTGTACAAGCGCAGAGGGGCTACACCTTC.

V gene TRBV6-6 combines with J gene TRBJ2-7, with D possibly matching TRBD1 (5 bases). The V end was cut by 0 bases, the J end by 0 bases, with 9 bases between. CDR3 length: 15 amino acids. Germline V CDR1 and CDR2: MNHNY, SVGAGI (reference sequence). For the CDR3, the DNA is TGTGCCAGCAGTTACTCCCGCAGGGACTCCTACGAGCAGTACTTC. Protein: CASSYSRRDSYEQYF.

This chain links TRBV10-3 with TRBJ1-2, with unresolved D. Germline V gene sequence: CDR1 ENHRY, CDR2 SYGVKD. V was trimmed by 0 bases and J by 8 bases, leaving 10 bases between them. This CDR3 has 13 residues. CDR3 sequence reads: CAISESGERGYTF. The CDR3 nucleotides read TGTGCCATCAGTGAGTCTGGGGAGAGGGGCTACACCTTC.

The V and J genes are TRBV6-1 and TRBJ2-2; D remains unclear. The CDR3 runs to 15 residues. The V end was cut by 2 bases, the J end by 5 bases, with 12 bases between. Germline loops: CDR1 MNHNS, CDR2 SASEGT. The CDR3 nucleotides read TGTGCCAGCAGTGAACACTGGCGGCCTACCGGGGAGCTGTTTTTT. Translation gives CASSEHWRPTGELFF.

About this clone: Other DNA sequences within the sample encode an identical CDR3. This chain uses TRBV10-3 with TRBJ2-6; D is undetermined. Looked up from germline, CDR1 is ENHRY and CDR2 is SYGVKD. This CDR3 contains 13 residues. Trimming pared 6 bases from V and 0 bases from J, leaving 3 bases between. CDR3 protein: CAISDSGANVLTF. In nucleotides, the CDR3 is TGTGCCATCAGCGACTCTGGGGCCAACGTCCTGACTTTC.

CDR3 amino acids: CATPGGRGNQPQHF. CDR3 DNA: TGTGCCACCCCCGGCGGTCGAGGCAATCAGCCCCAGCATTTT. The chain has TRBV28 and TRBJ1-5; D remains unclear. V lost 10 bases, J lost 2 bases, and 15 bases lay in between. The CDR3 contains 14 residues. The germline gives CDR1 MDHEN, CDR2 SYDVKM.

The gene calls are TRBV10-3 and TRBJ1-1, with a weak D call TRBD1 (6 bases). The germline V gene has CDR1 ENHRY and CDR2 SYGVKD. Trimming stripped 2 bases from V and 1 base from J, with 8 bases between. CDR3 length: 14 residues. CDR3 DNA: TGTGCCATCAGTGAGGTGACAGGGAACACTGAAGCTTTCTTT. Translation: CAISEVTGNTEAFF.

The gene calls are TRBV4-1 and TRBJ2-5; 12 bases map to TRBD1. Germline assignment: CDR1 MGHRA and CDR2 YSYEKL. Trimming at V came to 4 bases and at J to 5 bases, leaving 11 bases not matched to a gene. The CDR3 consists of 17 residues. CDR3 protein: CASSLNTGTGGGETQYF. The CDR3 region has the DNA TGCGCCAGCAGCCTCAATACCGGGACAGGGGGCGGGGAGACCCAGTACTTC.

This sequence joins TRBV29-1 and TRBJ2-7; D is ambiguous. This CDR3 has 13 amino acids. Germline CDR1 and CDR2: SQVTM and ANQGSEA. V lost 0 bases and J 4 bases, leaving 10 bases between the germline ends. The DNA for the CDR3 is TGCAGCGTTGAAGATCAAGGGATTTACGAGCAGTACTTC. As protein: CSVEDQGIYEQYF.

This clone was picked up one time. J is TRBJ1-4 and V is TRBV7-9; TRBD1 agrees at 11 bases. J lost 6 bases, V lost 4 bases, and 7 bases had no gene match. The CDR3 contains 16 residues. Germline CDR1 is SEHNR and CDR2 is FQNEAQ (reference sequence). CDR3 protein: CASSSPKGQGDEKLFF. The CDR3 nucleotides are TGTGCCAGCAGCTCCCCGAAGGGACAGGGGGATGAAAAACTGTTTTTT.

This clone is a singleton in its sample. The sample contains more than one DNA sequence encoding this CDR3. The chain couples TRBV18 to TRBJ2-3; D is ambiguous. The CDR3 loop spans 12 amino acids. In germline, CDR1 is KGHSH, CDR2 LQKENI. Trimming shortened V by 0 bases and J by 6 bases, and 4 bases separated the two germline ends. The CDR3 bases are TGTGCCAGCTCACCACCCTCCGATACGCAGTATTTT. Protein: CASSPPSDTQYF. The variable domain in full, completed from reference TRBV18 and TRBJ2-3, reads NAGVMQNPRHLVRRRGQEARLRCSPMKGHSHVYWYRQLPEEGLKFMVYLQKENIIDESGMPKERFSAEFPKEGPSILRIQQVVRGDSAAYFCASSPPSDTQYFGPGTRLTVL.

As to this clone: In the same sample, other DNA sequences code for this CDR3. V usage is TRBV5-1 and J usage is TRBJ1-1, with a weak D call TRBD1 (5 bases). This CDR3 spans 14 amino acids. Between the trimmed V and J ends, which lost 4 bases and 0 bases, there was a span of 10 bases. The germline V gene encodes CDR1 SGHRS and CDR2 YFSETQ. The CDR3 loop reads CASSPGGMNTEAFF. Here the CDR3 DNA reads TGCGCCAGCAGCCCTGGGGGGATGAACACTGAAGCTTTCTTT.